A single TCR beta chain is shown here with its context. V lost 6 bases to trimming and J lost 7 bases, with 15 bases between them. Germline-derived CDR1 and CDR2 are MNHEY and SVGAGI. CDR3 size: 14 residues. The data are from a study of shared T cell receptors in the human thymus. Sequencing was performed with immunoSEQ multiplex PCR; in TCRdb, only in-frame clones are kept and a portion is missing. The table records hundreds of thousands of clones, approximately 87% of them present only once. The data also belong to a second study, concerning human thymus T cells. That publication notes: The thymus was resected at corrective cardiac surgery. In unrelated individuals, thymic repertoires overlapped highly, according to related research.

This chain connects TRBV6-5 to TRBJ2-2; the D gene is possibly TRBD2 (5 bases). This sequence was found in a boy younger than two with a congenital heart defect. The sequenced sample was thymocytes. The CDR3 sequence is CASRRAAGGGELFF. Here the CDR3 DNA reads TGTGCCAGCAGAAGGGCGGCGGGCGGCGGGGAGCTGTTTTTT.